This T cell receptor beta chain was documented in a study of shared clonotypes between healthy human individuals. Points from the study as a whole: Of the naive CD4 clonotypes, 4% to 5% were shared across a handful of donors. As a rule, naive subsets had a larger estimated richness than memory subsets.

Trimming took 5 bases from V and 6 from J, leaving 8 bases between them. Germline CDR1 reads MDHEN; CDR2 reads SYDVKM. The CDR3 has 12 residues. The authors' processing: ImmunoSEQ yielded junction-only sequences lacking quality scores, so filtering differed. Clones were read by immunoSEQ multiplex PCR, and TCRdb kept only the in-frame ones, dropping some. D and trimming come from the DNA, and the V and J calls and clone size come from that table. The table includes approximately 500,000 clones, less than 96% detected once. Every donor was a Caucasian adult from Nashville, Tennessee. Concerning this clone: Its antigen is undetermined.

The chain uses TRBV28 and TRBJ2-1; D is undetermined. The sequence came from a woman aged 25 to 39 in good health. Sequenced sample: naive CD4+ T cells sorted from blood. Subset reported: CD45RA+ positively selected. The CDR3 DNA follows: TGTGCCAGCAGTACAACCATCAATGAGCAGTTCTTC. This sequence encodes CASSTTINEQFF.